This T cell receptor (beta chain) stems from a study of monozygotic twins with inflammatory bowel disease. The study, taken as a whole, reports: Extra variability in the repertoires of patients may have come from differing immunosuppressive treatments. Between concordant and discordant twins, repertoire similarity failed to differ, a result that limited power may explain.

TCRdb processed the 5' RACE reads again and assigns one entry to each CDR3 protein, with no DNA. The specimen's table records about 170,000 distinct CDR3 sequences. Donors gave around 2.6 ml of blood apiece. CDR1 and CDR2 from the germline V gene are SGHTA and FQGNSA. This CDR3 spans 15 amino acids. About this clonotype: The antigen is not known.

This chain connects TRBV7-2 to TRBJ2-1. The source material was blood. The sequence was obtained from a human donor with ulcerative colitis or Crohn's disease, or a healthy co-twin of an affected twin (not recorded which). CDR3 sequence: CASSLGAIIYNEQFF.